This T cell receptor beta chain was found in a study of T cell repertoires in aging, cancer and after chemotherapy. Study at large: Glioblastoma patients receiving temozolomide-based therapy gave paired samples before and after chemotherapy.

Rearranged V-D-J TRB sequences were amplified with a mixed TRB-A/B primer pool. One entry per CDR3 protein, called by TCRdb with MiXCR from the multiplex PCR reads. The sample records about 2,300 distinct CDR3 sequences, about 26% being singletons. Overall study findings and caveats: Age-matched healthy donors had significantly more diverse, less clonal blood TCR repertoires than untreated cancer patients. Rebound thymic output was suggested by rising median generation probability during chemotherapy in each cancer cohort. In cancer patients, declining TCR diversity with age involved lost richness and lost evenness.

TCR beta rearrangements were amplified from peripheral blood genomic DNA. This clonotype is large within its sample. Antigen unknown. There are 14 residues in the CDR3. CDR1 and CDR2 (germline): SQVTM, ANQGSEA. Losses at the gene ends were 6 bases for V and 1 base for J; bases not matched to a gene: 2. This receptor was taken from a human donor with a solid tumor. Input material: blood. The genes are TRBV29-1 and TRBJ2-3; 12 positions agree with TRBD2. Here the CDR3 reads CSVTSGSGTDTQYF. CDR3 nucleotides: TGCAGCGTGACTAGCGGGAGTGGCACAGATACGCAGTATTTT.